The 17 T cell receptor beta chains below were found in one sample sequenced in a study of vaccination effects on CD4 cells after COVID-19. Viral peptide pools were used in the ViraFEST assay to expand antigen-specific CD4+ T cells, and sequencing came afterward. Isolation of CD4+ T cells took place after approximately ten days of culture. This person caught SARS-CoV-2 sometime from March to December 2020, and PCR testing confirmed the infection. The antigens these receptors bind are not known. The data were produced by immunoSEQ multiplex PCR, yet TCRdb's version contains in-frame clones alone and is incomplete. This table holds tens of thousands of clones, over 60% found once. Specimen: CD4+ T cells from PBMCs cultured with HCoV-NL63 spike peptides, collected before COVID-19 vaccination. The receptors here all came from a human donor who had a prior SARS-CoV-2 infection.

A few counts support this clone. The chain recombines TRBV27 with TRBJ1-6, with a tentative D call TRBD1 (5 bases). V dropped 4 bases and J dropped 7 bases, with 11 bases sitting between them. CDR3 length: 14 residues. Germline V CDR1 and CDR2: MNHEY, SMNVEV (reference sequence). This chain's CDR3 is CASSSGYWNSPLHF. The CDR3 region has the DNA TGTGCCAGCAGTTCAGGGTATTGGAATTCACCCCTCCACTTT.

The chain recombines TRBV2 with TRBJ2-3, with TRBD2 identical over 8 bases. Trimming removed 2 bases from V and 8 bases from J; junction bases left unmatched: 9. This CDR3 contains 15 residues. The germline CDR1 and CDR2 sequences are SNHLY and FYNNEI. Here the CDR3 DNA reads TGTGCCAGCAGTGAACCCCGGGGGGGGCCTGTTACGCAGTATTTT. This gives the protein CASSEPRGGPVTQYF.

The chain links TRBV7-2 to TRBJ2-1, with no clear D. This CDR3 contains 12 residues. The germline CDR1 and CDR2 sequences are SGHTA and FQGNSA. Trimming pared 4 bases from V and 10 bases from J, leaving 11 bases between. The CDR3 bases are TGTGCCAGCAGCTACTCCGGGCGCGAGCAGTTCTTC. This sequence encodes CASSYSGREQFF.

This clone was observed a few times. The chain couples TRBV27 to TRBJ2-7; D unresolved. Trimming removed 8 bases at V and 6 bases at J, with 20 bases between. CDR3 length equals 14 residues. Germline lookup yields CDR1 MNHEY and CDR2 SMNVEV (reference sequence). Here the CDR3 reads CASRGRWSSAEQYF. DNA for the CDR3: TGTGCCAGCCGAGGACGGTGGTCGTCCGCCGAGCAGTACTTC.

This sequence joins TRBV5-1 and TRBJ2-7; 13 nucleotides agree with TRBD2. Trimming at V came to 4 bases and at J to 2 bases, leaving 3 bases not matched to a gene. The CDR3 is 15 amino acids. CDR1 is SGHRS, CDR2 YFSETQ, per germline. CDR3 nucleotide sequence: TGCGCCAGCAGCGGGACTAGCGGGGTCACCTACGAGCAGTACTTC. Encoded protein: CASSGTSGVTYEQYF. The complete variable domain, with remaining parts taken from reference TRBV5-1 and TRBJ2-7, reads KAGVTQTPRYLIKTRGQQVTLSCSPISGHRSVSWYQQTPGQGLQFLFEYFSETQRNKGNFPGRFSGRQFSNSRSEMNVSTLELGDSALYLCASSGTSGVTYEQYFGPGTRLTVT.

The rearrangement joins TRBV7-3 to TRBJ2-3; 7 nucleotides align to TRBD1. Unmatched junction bases numbered 10, after V lost 0 bases and J lost 7 bases. The CDR3 extends over 16 amino acids. Germline V gene data show CDR1 as SGHTA and CDR2 as FQGTGA. CDR3: CASSLTSGRGLNTQYF. The CDR3 DNA is TGTGCCAGCAGCTTAACGTCCGGAAGGGGGCTGAATACGCAGTATTTT.

This rearrangement joins TRBV4-3 to TRBJ2-3, with D tentatively TRBD2 (6 bases). Trimming took off 0 bases at V and 0 bases at J, with 7 bases between the two ends. This CDR3 region has 15 residues. Germline loops: CDR1 LGHNA, CDR2 YSLEER. The DNA for the CDR3 is TGCGCCAGCAGCCAAGAGGCGGGGAGCACAGATACGCAGTATTTT. Residues: CASSQEAGSTDTQYF.

A few counts support this clone. The V and J genes are TRBV5-4 and TRBJ2-3; 7 bases are a match to TRBD1. The germline gives CDR1 SGHNT, CDR2 YYREEE (reference sequence). The length of the CDR3 is 17 residues. Trimming cost V 4 bases and J 0 bases; bases outside gene matches: 11. CDR3: CASSDRRQGVSTDTQYF. In DNA, the CDR3 is TGTGCCAGCAGCGACCGGCGACAGGGAGTTAGCACAGATACGCAGTATTTT.

CDR3 DNA sequence: TGTGCCAGCTCACCGACTGGCGGGAGGGTCGCTGTTGATAACGAGCAGTACTTC. This translates into CASSPTGGRVAVDNEQYF. The J gene is TRBJ2-7, the V gene TRBV18; 9 bases are shared with TRBD2. The V segment lost 3 bases and the J segment 5 bases; nucleotides outside the gene matches: 17. Germline CDR1 and CDR2: KGHSH and LQKENI. CDR3 length: 18 amino acids.

The V and J genes are TRBV7-2 and TRBJ1-5; 10 nucleotides line up with TRBD1. The V and J ends lost 2 bases and 6 bases, in that order; junction bases with no gene match: 10. Germline loops: CDR1 SGHTA, CDR2 FQGNSA. CDR3 size: 17 residues. In DNA form, the CDR3 reads TGTGCCAGCAGCTTAAGAACCGGGACAGGGGCAACTCAGCCCCAGCATTTT. It is translated as CASSLRTGTGATQPQHF.

The rearrangement uses TRBV25-1 and TRBJ2-3; TRBD1 matches at 9 bases. The CDR3 covers 16 residues. The trim removed 3 bases at V and 3 bases at J, leaving 7 bases unmatched. Germline V gene sequence: CDR1 MGHDK, CDR2 SYGVNS. CDR3 protein: CASSDAGTGITDTQYF. CDR3 bases: TGTGCCAGCAGTGACGCCGGGACAGGGATTACAGATACGCAGTATTTT.

This clone was counted between two and nine times. V usage is TRBV6-5 and J usage is TRBJ1-2; possibly TRBD1 for D (6 bases). CDR1 is MNHEY and CDR2 is SVGAGI in the germline V gene. This CDR3 comprises 14 residues. V lost 4 bases, J lost 8 bases, and 17 bases lay in between. The CDR3 DNA is TGTGCCAGCAGTTTCGTCGGGGGGGCGGAGGGCTACACCTTC. This gives the protein CASSFVGGAEGYTF.

CDR3 protein: CASSLGGGTNYGYTF. The CDR3, as DNA: TGTGCCAGCAGCTTAGGGGGGGGGACAAACTATGGCTACACCTTC. This chain links TRBV11-2 with TRBJ1-2, with a weak D call TRBD1 (6 bases). Germline V gene sequence: CDR1 SGHAT, CDR2 FQNNGV. Trimming left V 1 base short and J 2 bases short, with 11 bases between. This CDR3 spans 15 amino acids.

The genes are TRBV18 and TRBJ2-1; 7 bases match TRBD2. This CDR3 region has 17 residues. In germline, CDR1 is KGHSH, CDR2 LQKENI. J was trimmed by 5 bases and V by 2 bases; bases with no gene match: 12. This CDR3 reads CASSPRASGTYNNEQFF. CDR3 coding DNA: TGTGCCAGCTCACCAAGGGCTAGCGGAACCTATAACAATGAGCAGTTCTTC.

The CDR3 loop reads CASSPIDSFGVGNTIYF. CDR3 bases: TGTGCCAGCAGTCCGATTGACAGTTTCGGAGTGGGGAACACCATATATTTT. The V and J genes are TRBV27 and TRBJ1-3, with D possibly TRBD1 on 5 matching bases. Looked up from germline, CDR1 is MNHEY and CDR2 is SMNVEV (reference sequence). The CDR3 is 17 residues long. Trimming took 5 bases from V and 7 from J, leaving 24 bases between them.

The chain is built from TRBV19 and TRBJ1-3; a possible D gene is TRBD1 (6 bases). CDR1 LNHDA and CDR2 SQIVND come from the germline V gene (reference sequence). This CDR3 region has 17 residues. V gave up 6 bases and J gave up 4 bases, with 22 bases separating them. CDR3 residues: CASRRRRGQGVGNTIYF. CDR3 DNA: TGTGCCAGTAGGCGGAGACGGGGGCAGGGAGTCGGAAACACCATATATTTT.

The chain has TRBV27 and TRBJ2-6; D is perhaps TRBD1 (5 bases). Trimming shortened V by 3 bases and J by 0 bases, and 12 bases separated the two germline ends. CDR3 length equals 17 residues. Looked up from germline, CDR1 is MNHEY and CDR2 is SMNVEV (reference sequence). CDR3 protein: CASSLGREFSGANVLTF. The CDR3 nucleotides read TGTGCCAGCAGTTTGGGGCGAGAATTCTCTGGGGCCAACGTCCTGACTTTC.